The 32 T cell receptor beta chains presented below share a single source sample, sequenced in a study of post-analysis software for immune sequencing data (dated by TCRdb to between 2015 and 2017). Receptor libraries were prepared by PCR. The run used an Illumina HiSeq 2500. To reduce PCR and sequencing biases, unique molecular identifiers were incorporated into the TCR beta cDNA libraries. The public reads were quality trimmed at Q25 with fastp and then assembled into clones with MiXCR by TCRdb, keeping productive beta chains. Every distinct CDR3 protein forms one entry, paired with its most common genes and DNA. The sample data list about 540,000 distinct CDR3 sequences, and 30% to 40% of these were observed just once. The top ten constitute around 6.1% of the sample. The investigation overall reported the following: Significantly higher frequencies in patients than in controls were found for roughly 5 TRBV segments, including TRBV5-6, TRBV5-1 and TRBV20-1.

What these receptors recognize is not known. The specimen was blood. These receptors came from a girl under 18 with multiple sclerosis.

This clonotype has a count of ten or more. The chain carries TRBV12-3 or TRBV12-4 and TRBJ2-5; the match to TRBD2 covers 12 bases. There are 13 residues in the CDR3. Unmatched junction bases numbered 4, after V lost 8 bases and J lost 6 bases. The CDR3 bases are TGTGCCAGCGGACTAGCGGGGAAGAAGACCCAGTACTTC. This encodes CASGLAGKKTQYF.

This clonotype was recorded a few times. The V gene is TRBV4-1, the J gene TRBJ1-5; no definite D call. V was pared by 5 bases and J by 7 bases, with 18 bases between. The CDR3 runs to 15 residues. CDR1 and CDR2 (germline): MGHRA, YSYEKL. CDR3 sequence reads: CASSSRVQDDQPQHF. In DNA, the CDR3 is TGCGCCAGCAGCTCCCGCGTCCAGGACGACCAGCCCCAGCATTTT.

This clonotype has more than one count but fewer than ten. The chain uses TRBV6-2 or TRBV6-3 and TRBJ1-2; 12 bases match TRBD1. The junction had 8 bases not matched to a gene; V was cut back by 4 bases and J by 2 bases. The CDR3 contains 17 residues. CDR1 is MNHEY and CDR2 is SVGEGT in the germline V gene. This CDR3 reads CASSFPGQGAINYGYTF. For the CDR3, the DNA is TGTGCCAGCAGTTTCCCGGGACAGGGGGCGATAAACTATGGCTACACCTTC.

The chain recombines TRBV21-1 with TRBJ2-1; the DNA was not compared with TRBD1, the D call given in the table. TRBV21-1 is classified as a pseudogene. There are 17 residues in the CDR3. DNA for the CDR3: TGTGCCAGCGGGGCAGGGGGGACCGTAATGGGCGGCAATGAGCAGTTCTTC. It translates to CASGAGGTVMGGNEQFF.

The genes are TRBV5-1 and TRBJ2-3, with D maybe TRBD1 (6 bases). This CDR3 contains 12 residues. The V gene's germline CDR1 is SGHRS and CDR2 YFSETQ. With 4 bases removed from V and 6 bases from J, the gap between germline ends came to 9 bases. The CDR3 bases are TGCGCCAGCAGCGCGAGGGGGGATACGCAGTATTTT. Encoded protein: CASSARGDTQYF.

The chain couples TRBV3-1 to TRBJ2-1; D is possibly TRBD1 or TRBD2 (5 bases each). The V gene lost 4 bases and the J gene lost 8 bases, with 12 bases spanning the gap. Germline V gives CDR1 LGHDT, CDR2 YNNKEL (reference sequence). The CDR3 has 13 residues. Written as DNA, the CDR3 is TGTGCCAGCAGCCCCATCCGGGGCGATGAGCAGTTCTTC. This sequence encodes CASSPIRGDEQFF.

This clonotype occurred a few times. The DNA of the CDR3 is TGTGCCAGCAGTTACCGGCCCGAGCCCCAGCATTTT. This codes for CASSYRPEPQHF. The V gene is TRBV6-2 or TRBV6-3, the J gene TRBJ1-5; no clear D gene. Trimming took 2 bases from V and 8 from J, leaving 7 bases between them. The CDR3 spans 12 residues. Germline V gene data show CDR1 as MNHEY and CDR2 as SVGEGT.

V is TRBV12-5 and J is TRBJ2-5, with 11 bases that match TRBD2. CDR3 length: 16 amino acids. Trimming removed 4 bases from V and 1 base from J; junction bases left unmatched: 5. Germline V gene data show CDR1 as LGHNT and CDR2 as FRNRAP. The CDR3 spells CASGSELAGGQETQYF. The CDR3, as DNA: TGTGCTAGTGGTTCCGAGCTAGCGGGGGGCCAAGAGACCCAGTACTTC.

This clonotype showed up just once. The chain has TRBV28 and TRBJ2-3, with no clear D. This CDR3 is 15 amino acids long. The germline V and J ends were trimmed by 4 bases and 2 bases, with 13 bases remaining between them. Germline CDR1 is MDHEN and CDR2 is SYDVKM. In DNA, the CDR3 is TGTGCCAGCAGTTGGGTTTACCCTAACACAGATACGCAGTATTTT. It yields the protein CASSWVYPNTDTQYF.

This rearrangement joins TRBV20-1 to TRBJ2-3, with 9 bases identical to TRBD2. J gave up 0 bases and V 6 bases, and 7 bases lay outside the gene matches. The CDR3 contains 15 residues. Per the germline V gene, CDR1 is DFQATT and CDR2 is SNEGSKA (reference sequence). CDR3: CSAQSLAGSTDTQYF. The CDR3 DNA reads as TGCAGTGCCCAAAGCCTAGCGGGGAGCACAGATACGCAGTATTTT.

The genes are TRBV4-1 and TRBJ1-5; D is undetermined. Germline CDR1 MGHRA, CDR2 YSYEKL. The CDR3 covers 15 residues. Trimming took 1 base from V and 1 from J, leaving 8 bases between them. CDR3 in DNA: TGCGCCAGCAGCCAAGTCGGGTACAGCAATCAGCCCCAGCATTTT. This encodes CASSQVGYSNQPQHF.

The chain is built from TRBV20-1 and TRBJ2-5; perhaps TRBD2 as D (7 bases). V lost 3 bases and J lost 6, with 8 bases in between. Looked up from germline, CDR1 is DFQATT and CDR2 is SNEGSKA (reference sequence). This CDR3 comprises 11 residues. CDR3 sequence reads: CSARGGQTQYF. CDR3 sequence (DNA): TGCAGTGCTAGGGGGGGGCAGACCCAGTACTTC.

This clonotype has only a few counts. This sequence joins TRBV10-3 and TRBJ1-2, with D perhaps TRBD1 (5 bases). The V and J ends lost 6 bases and 3 bases respectively, with 14 bases between them. Germline CDR1 reads ENHRY; CDR2 reads SYGVKD. This CDR3 spans 14 amino acids. In DNA, the CDR3 is TGTGCCATCAGGGACTCAGGGATAGACTATGGCTACACCTTC. As protein: CAIRDSGIDYGYTF.

The chain is built from TRBV4-1 and TRBJ2-5, with unresolved D. V was cut by 0 bases and J by 5 bases, with 19 bases left in between. Germline values: CDR1 MGHRA, CDR2 YSYEKL. The CDR3 totals 17 residues. CDR3 in DNA: TGCGCCAGCAGCCAAGAGTTAGACGCCGCGGTTCCGGAGACCCAGTACTTC. Its protein is CASSQELDAAVPETQYF.

This chain connects TRBV5-5 to TRBJ2-5; 7 nucleotides agree with TRBD1. Germline lookup yields CDR1 SGHKS and CDR2 YYEKEE (reference sequence). The junction had 9 bases not matched to a gene; V was cut back by 0 bases and J by 4 bases. The CDR3 extends over 16 amino acids. The CDR3 region has the DNA TGTGCCAGCAGCTTGGGGTCCCCGACAGGGAGAGAGACCCAGTACTTC. Translation: CASSLGSPTGRETQYF. Drawing the rest from reference TRBV5-5 and TRBJ2-5, the complete variable domain is DAGVTQSPTHLIKTRGQQVTLRCSPISGHKSVSWYQQVLGQGPQFIFQYYEKEERGRGNFPDRFSARQFPNYSSELNVNALLLGDSALYLCASSLGSPTGRETQYFGPGTRLLVL.

This clonotype has more than one count but fewer than ten. The CDR3 is CASRVTGSTGETQYF. CDR3 sequence (DNA): TGTGCCAGCAGAGTAACAGGGTCAACAGGGGAGACCCAGTACTTC. The chain carries TRBV28 and TRBJ2-5; perhaps TRBD1 as D (6 bases). Germline CDR1 is MDHEN and CDR2 is SYDVKM. This CDR3 is built from 15 residues. The V end lost 6 bases, the J end lost 5 bases, and 19 bases lay between the germline ends.

This clonotype was observed a few times. The V call is TRBV4-1, the J call TRBJ1-1; unclear D gene. The CDR3 totals 15 residues. Between the trimmed V and J ends, which lost 0 bases and 1 base, there was a span of 9 bases. The germline V gene has CDR1 MGHRA and CDR2 YSYEKL. The CDR3, as DNA: TGCGCCAGCAGCCAAGATACTAGGCAGAACACTGAAGCTTTCTTT. Encoded protein: CASSQDTRQNTEAFF.

This clonotype was observed a handful of times. This chain links TRBV10-3 with TRBJ2-3; D perhaps matches TRBD2 (6 bases). The CDR3 is made up of 14 amino acids. With 5 bases removed from V and 2 bases from J, the gap between germline ends came to 11 bases. Germline V lookup: CDR1 ENHRY, CDR2 SYGVKD. The CDR3 bases are TGTGCCATCAGTTTGGGCGGGACCACAGATACGCAGTATTTT. Encoded protein: CAISLGGTTDTQYF.

This chain links TRBV5-1 with TRBJ2-1; 12 nucleotides align to TRBD2. Germline V lookup: CDR1 SGHRS, CDR2 YFSETQ. Unmatched junction bases numbered 7, after V lost 9 bases and J lost 9 bases. The CDR3 covers 13 residues. CDR3: CATNLAGGPEQFF. CDR3 sequence (DNA): TGCGCCACAAACCTAGCGGGGGGGCCTGAGCAGTTCTTC.

The chain's CDR3 is CSASPSGVHETQYF. CDR3 coding DNA: TGCAGTGCTAGTCCTAGCGGGGTGCACGAGACCCAGTACTTC. The chain combines TRBV20-1 with TRBJ2-7, with TRBD2 matching over 9 bases. The DNA end lines up better with TRBJ2-5; the J call may be wrong. This CDR3 is built from 14 residues. Germline V gives CDR1 DFQATT, CDR2 SNEGSKA (reference sequence).

This clonotype was counted a few times. CDR3: CASSLIATNEKLFF. Written as DNA, the CDR3 is TGCGCCAGCAGCTTGATCGCAACTAATGAAAAACTGTTTTTT. This rearrangement joins TRBV5-1 to TRBJ1-4; unclear D gene. V shed 1 base and J shed 0 bases, with 4 bases lying between them. The germline V gene encodes CDR1 SGHRS and CDR2 YFSETQ. The CDR3 is made up of 14 amino acids.

The chain is built from TRBV4-1 and TRBJ2-4; D not resolved. TRBJ2-7 explains the end of the DNA better; the J call may be wrong. The CDR3 covers 13 residues. Germline CDR1 reads MGHRA; CDR2 reads YSYEKL. Written as DNA, the CDR3 is TGCGCCAGCAGCCAAGATGGACGGTACGAGCAGTACTTC. This encodes CASSQDGRYEQYF.

This clonotype was picked up a small number of times. The V gene is TRBV12-3 or TRBV12-4, the J gene TRBJ1-2; 9 nucleotides align to TRBD1. V was pared by 5 bases and J by 8 bases, with 12 bases of the junction left unmatched. The CDR3 is 15 residues long. The CDR3 protein is CASSRTSGTGSGYTF. DNA for the CDR3: TGTGCCAGCAGTAGAACATCCGGGACAGGGAGCGGCTACACCTTC.

The count of this clonotype is one. The V and J genes are TRBV6-2 or TRBV6-3 and TRBJ1-3; TRBD1 is a possible D gene (5 bases). Germline-derived CDR1 and CDR2 are MNHEY and SVGEGT. This CDR3 region has 16 residues. V was clipped by 6 bases and J by 0 bases, with 15 bases between them. CDR3 DNA: TGTGCCAGCAGACTCGACAGTCATGGCTCTGGAAACACCATATATTTT. Translating it yields CASRLDSHGSGNTIYF.

Turning to this clonotype: A much more abundant neighbour one base away suggests this may be a read error. This chain links TRBV29-1 with TRBJ2-5, with TRBD1 identical over 9 bases. Germline V gene data show CDR1 as SQVTM and CDR2 as ANQGSEA. This CDR3 contains 13 residues. After removal of 8 bases from V and 5 bases from J, the junction contained 9 bases not matched to a gene. CDR3 bases: TGCAGCACAGGACAGGGGCACAGGGAGACCCAGTACTTC. It specifies CSTGQGHRETQYF.

The V and J genes are TRBV5-6 and TRBJ2-7; TRBD2 is a possible D gene (5 bases). With 0 bases removed from V and 3 bases from J, the gap between germline ends came to 10 bases. Germline assignment: CDR1 SGHDT and CDR2 YYEEEE. This CDR3 comprises 14 residues. The CDR3 loop is CASSLGASFYEQYF. DNA for the CDR3: TGTGCCAGCAGCTTGGGGGCTAGCTTCTACGAGCAGTACTTC.

The J gene is TRBJ2-2, the V gene TRBV12-3 or TRBV12-4; D is possibly TRBD1 or TRBD2 (5 bases each). The CDR3 runs 16 residues. The V end lost 4 bases, the J end lost 0 bases, and 12 bases lay between the germline ends. The CDR3 DNA sequence: TGTGCCAGCAGTTGGGTGGGGGTATCGAACACCGGGGAGCTGTTTTTT. As protein: CASSWVGVSNTGELFF.

About this clonotype: The junction and the germline gene differ at one end; a read error may be behind it. V and J are TRBV11-2 and TRBJ2-3; TRBD1 aligns across 10 bases. The CDR3 has 16 residues. The V gene's germline CDR1 is SGHAT and CDR2 FQNNGV. The CDR3 DNA sequence: TGTGCCTGCAGCATATCCGGGACAGGGGGCACAGATACGCAGTATTTT. Amino acid sequence: CACSISGTGGTDTQYF.

The chain combines TRBV20-1 with TRBJ2-3, with a tentative D call TRBD2 (5 bases). The CDR3 has 12 amino acids. Germline CDR1 and CDR2: DFQATT and SNEGSKA (reference sequence). Trimming removed 6 bases at V and 6 bases at J, with 13 bases between. Here the CDR3 DNA reads TGCAGTGCCACACTAGACATGGATACGCAGTATTTT. Amino acid sequence: CSATLDMDTQYF.

This clonotype was detected only once. The chain recombines TRBV18 with TRBJ1-4, with 7 nucleotides matching TRBD1. V gave up 6 bases and J gave up 1 base; unmatched junction bases: 5. CDR1 and CDR2 (germline): KGHSH, LQKENI. The CDR3 runs 15 residues. The CDR3 bases are TGTGCCAGCTCGCCTAACAGGGGAACTAATGAAAAACTGTTTTTT. It is translated as CASSPNRGTNEKLFF.

This clonotype was recorded a few times. This sequence joins TRBV5-1 and TRBJ2-3; D gene uncertain. From germline, CDR1 is SGHRS and CDR2 YFSETQ. V lost 0 bases to trimming and J lost 4 bases, with 9 bases between them. CDR3 length: 14 residues. As DNA, the CDR3 is TGCGCCAGCAGCTTGGGCGGCCCCCCAGATACGCAGTATTTT. It specifies CASSLGGPPDTQYF. The full variable domain, completed using reference TRBV5-1 and TRBJ2-3, is KAGVTQTPRYLIKTRGQQVTLSCSPISGHRSVSWYQQTPGQGLQFLFEYFSETQRNKGNFPGRFSGRQFSNSRSEMNVSTLELGDSALYLCASSLGGPPDTQYFGPGTRLTVL.

The chain links TRBV7-2 to TRBJ2-1; 8 bases align to TRBD2. The CDR3 covers 16 residues. V lost 4 bases to trimming and J lost 3 bases; unmatched junction nucleotides: 8. CDR1 and CDR2 (germline): SGHTA, FQGNSA. The CDR3 loop reads CASSWTRGANYNEQFF. The CDR3 coding sequence is TGTGCCAGCAGCTGGACGCGGGGGGCCAACTACAATGAGCAGTTCTTC.